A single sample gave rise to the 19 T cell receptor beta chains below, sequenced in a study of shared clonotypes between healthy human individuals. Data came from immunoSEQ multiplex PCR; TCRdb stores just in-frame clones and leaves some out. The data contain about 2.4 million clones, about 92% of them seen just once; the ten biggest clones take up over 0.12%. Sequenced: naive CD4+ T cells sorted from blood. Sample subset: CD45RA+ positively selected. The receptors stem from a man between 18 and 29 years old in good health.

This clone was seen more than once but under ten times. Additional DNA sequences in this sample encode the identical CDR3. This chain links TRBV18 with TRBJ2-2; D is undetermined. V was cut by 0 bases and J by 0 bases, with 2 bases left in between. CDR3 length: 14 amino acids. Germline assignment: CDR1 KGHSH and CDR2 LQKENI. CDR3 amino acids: CASSPPTNTGELFF. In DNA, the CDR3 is TGTGCCAGCTCACCACCGACGAACACCGGGGAGCTGTTTTTT. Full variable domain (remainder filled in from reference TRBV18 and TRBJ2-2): NAGVMQNPRHLVRRRGQEARLRCSPMKGHSHVYWYRQLPEEGLKFMVYLQKENIIDESGMPKERFSAEFPKEGPSILRIQQVVRGDSAAYFCASSPPTNTGELFFGEGSRLTVL.

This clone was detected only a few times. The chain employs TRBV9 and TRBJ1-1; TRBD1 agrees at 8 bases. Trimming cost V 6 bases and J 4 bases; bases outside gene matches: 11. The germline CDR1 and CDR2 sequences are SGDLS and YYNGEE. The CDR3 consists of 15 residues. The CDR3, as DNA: TGTGCCAGCACCCGCCTCCAGGGGGCGGTCACTGAAGCTTTCTTT. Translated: CASTRLQGAVTEAFF.

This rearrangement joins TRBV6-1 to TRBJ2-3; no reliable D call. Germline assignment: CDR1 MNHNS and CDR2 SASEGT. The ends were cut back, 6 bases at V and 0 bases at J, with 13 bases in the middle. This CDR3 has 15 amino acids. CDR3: CASSRSYGSTDTQYF. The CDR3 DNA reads TGTGCCAGCAGCCGATCATATGGTAGCACAGATACGCAGTATTTT.

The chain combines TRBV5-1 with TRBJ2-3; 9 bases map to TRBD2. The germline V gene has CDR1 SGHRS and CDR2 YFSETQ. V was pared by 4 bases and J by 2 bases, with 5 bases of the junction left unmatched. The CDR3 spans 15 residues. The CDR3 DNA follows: TGCGCCAGCAGCCGTCGGACTAGCGACACAGATACGCAGTATTTT. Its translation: CASSRRTSDTDTQYF.

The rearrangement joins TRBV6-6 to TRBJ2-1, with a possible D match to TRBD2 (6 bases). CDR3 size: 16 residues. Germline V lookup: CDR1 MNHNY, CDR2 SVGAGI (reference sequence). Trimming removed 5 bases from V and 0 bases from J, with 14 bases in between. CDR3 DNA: TGTGCCAGCAGTCATGGGGGGTCTTTCTCCTACAATGAGCAGTTCTTC. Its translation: CASSHGGSFSYNEQFF.

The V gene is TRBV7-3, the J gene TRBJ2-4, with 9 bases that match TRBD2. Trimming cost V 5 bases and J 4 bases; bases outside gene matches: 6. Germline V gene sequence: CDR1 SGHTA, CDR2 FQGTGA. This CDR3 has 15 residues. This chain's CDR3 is CASSPGAGGKNIQYF. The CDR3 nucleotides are TGTGCCAGCAGCCCAGGAGCGGGGGGAAAAAACATTCAGTACTTC.

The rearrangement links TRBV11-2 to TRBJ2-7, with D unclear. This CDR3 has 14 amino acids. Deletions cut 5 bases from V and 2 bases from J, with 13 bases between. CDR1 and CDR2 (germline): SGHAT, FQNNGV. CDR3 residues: CASSPRQRPYEQYF. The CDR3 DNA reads TGTGCCAGCAGCCCTAGGCAAAGACCCTACGAGCAGTACTTC.

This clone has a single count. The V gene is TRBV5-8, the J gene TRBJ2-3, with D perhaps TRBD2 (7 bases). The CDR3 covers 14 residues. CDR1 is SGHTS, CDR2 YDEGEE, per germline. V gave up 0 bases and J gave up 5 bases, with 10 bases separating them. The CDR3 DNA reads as TGTGCCAGCAGCTTGGACAGGGAGGGAGATACGCAGTATTTT. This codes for CASSLDREGDTQYF.

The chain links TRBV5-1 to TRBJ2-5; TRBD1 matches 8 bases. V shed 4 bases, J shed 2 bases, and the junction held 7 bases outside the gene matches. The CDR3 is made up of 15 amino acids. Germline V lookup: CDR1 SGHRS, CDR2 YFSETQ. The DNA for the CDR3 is TGCGCCAGCAGCCCCGCCACAGGGGGACAAGAGACCCAGTACTTC. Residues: CASSPATGGQETQYF.

In nucleotides, the CDR3 is TGTGCCAGCAGCTTAGTTTGGCAGGGGGCAGTCTACGAGCAGTACTTC. Translating it yields CASSLVWQGAVYEQYF. The chain couples TRBV7-8 to TRBJ2-7, with 8 positions matching TRBD1. The CDR3 is 16 amino acids. Losses at the gene ends were 1 base for V and 3 bases for J; bases not matched to a gene: 8. CDR1 is SGHVS, CDR2 FQNEAQ, per germline.

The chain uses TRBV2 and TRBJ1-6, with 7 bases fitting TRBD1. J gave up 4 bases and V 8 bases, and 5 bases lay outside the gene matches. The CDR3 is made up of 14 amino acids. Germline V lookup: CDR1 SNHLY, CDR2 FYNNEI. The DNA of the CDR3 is TGTGCCAGCCGGACAGGTCCATATAATTCACCCCTCCACTTT. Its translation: CASRTGPYNSPLHF.

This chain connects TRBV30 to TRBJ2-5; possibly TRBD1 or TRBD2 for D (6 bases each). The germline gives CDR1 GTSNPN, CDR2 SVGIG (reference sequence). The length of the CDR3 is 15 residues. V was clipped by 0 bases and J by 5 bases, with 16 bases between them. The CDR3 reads CAWSVRRGTGETQYF. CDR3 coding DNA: TGTGCCTGGAGTGTACGAAGGGGGACTGGTGAGACCCAGTACTTC.

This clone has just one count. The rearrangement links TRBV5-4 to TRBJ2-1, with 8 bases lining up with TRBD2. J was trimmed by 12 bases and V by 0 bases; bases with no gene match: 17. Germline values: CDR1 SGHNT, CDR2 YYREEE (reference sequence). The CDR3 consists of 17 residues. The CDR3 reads CASSLDLIERGTMRQFF. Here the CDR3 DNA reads TGTGCCAGCAGCTTGGATCTTATCGAGCGGGGGACAATGAGGCAGTTCTTC.

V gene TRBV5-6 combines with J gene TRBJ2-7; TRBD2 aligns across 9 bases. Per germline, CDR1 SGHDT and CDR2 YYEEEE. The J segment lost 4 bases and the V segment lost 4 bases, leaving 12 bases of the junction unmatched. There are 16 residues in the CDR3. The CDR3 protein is CASSPRAGGPWYEQYF. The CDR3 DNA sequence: TGTGCCAGCAGCCCTAGAGCGGGAGGCCCCTGGTACGAGCAGTACTTC.

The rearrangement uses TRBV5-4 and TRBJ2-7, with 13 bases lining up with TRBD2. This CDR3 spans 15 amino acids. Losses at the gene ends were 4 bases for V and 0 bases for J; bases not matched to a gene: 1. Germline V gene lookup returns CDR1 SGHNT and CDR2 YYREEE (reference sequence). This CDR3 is CASSRLAGGSYEQYF. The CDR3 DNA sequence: TGTGCCAGCAGCCGACTAGCGGGAGGCTCCTACGAGCAGTACTTC.

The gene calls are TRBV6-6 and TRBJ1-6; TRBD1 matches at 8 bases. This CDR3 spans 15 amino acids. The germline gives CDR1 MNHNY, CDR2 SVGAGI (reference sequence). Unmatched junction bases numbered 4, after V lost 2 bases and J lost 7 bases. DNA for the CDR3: TGTGCCAGCAGTTACACGACAGGGGAGAATTCACCCCTCCACTTT. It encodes CASSYTTGENSPLHF.

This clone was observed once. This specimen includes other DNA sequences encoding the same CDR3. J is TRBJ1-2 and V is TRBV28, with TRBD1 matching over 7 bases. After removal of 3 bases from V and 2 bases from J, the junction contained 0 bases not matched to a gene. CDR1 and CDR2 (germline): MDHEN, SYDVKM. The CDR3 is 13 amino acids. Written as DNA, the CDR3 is TGTGCCAGCAGTTTGGACAGGAACTATGGCTACACCTTC. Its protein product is CASSLDRNYGYTF.

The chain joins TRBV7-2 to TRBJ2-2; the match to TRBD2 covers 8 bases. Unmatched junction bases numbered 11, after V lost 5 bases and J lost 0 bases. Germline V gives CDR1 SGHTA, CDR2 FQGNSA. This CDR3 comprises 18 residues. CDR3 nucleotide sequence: TGTGCCAGCAGCCCAACTAGCGGCACGTTCGCGAACACCGGGGAGCTGTTTTTT. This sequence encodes CASSPTSGTFANTGELFF.

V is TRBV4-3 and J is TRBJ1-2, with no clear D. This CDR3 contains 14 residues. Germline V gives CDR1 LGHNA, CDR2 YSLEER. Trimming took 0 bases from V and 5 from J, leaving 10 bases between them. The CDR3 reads CASSQETTPYGYTF. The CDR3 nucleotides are TGCGCCAGCAGCCAAGAAACCACACCGTATGGCTACACCTTC.